One and the same sample provided the 11 T cell receptor beta chains below, sequenced in a study of T cell responses to AZD1222 COVID-19 vaccine (dated by TCRdb to about 2021). Library preparation used the immunoSEQ multiplex PCR assay. The immuneACCESS repertoire file appears here via TCRdb, limited to in-frame rearrangements. These files lack a portion of the clones; in checked studies, under half of the deficit traces to unresolved V genes, and the cause of the others is not known. This sample lists about 120,000 clones; about 90% were detected once. The ten largest clones represent 5% to 6% of the sample. In light of the paper, this sample's time point label describes: baseline before first vaccination. The sample here was peripheral blood, taken on day 0 of AZD1222 vaccination. The receptor set was obtained from an adult in good health.

The CDR3 protein is CASSFVGGAFEQYF. In nucleotides, the CDR3 is TGTGCCAGCAGCTTCGTTGGCGGGGCGTTCGAGCAGTACTTC. V and J are TRBV7-9 and TRBJ2-7; D possibly corresponds to TRBD2 (6 bases). Between the trimmed V and J ends, which lost 3 bases and 6 bases, there was a span of 15 bases. The CDR3 runs 14 residues. The germline gives CDR1 SEHNR, CDR2 FQNEAQ (reference sequence).

The V gene is TRBV28, the J gene TRBJ1-2; D gene unclear. CDR1 and CDR2 from the germline V gene are MDHEN and SYDVKM. This CDR3 spans 14 amino acids. V lost 6 bases and J lost 7, with 18 bases in between. CDR3 in DNA: TGTGCCAGCAGCCCCCGGGCCAGGCTCTTTGGCTACACCTTC. Translation gives CASSPRARLFGYTF.

The gene calls are TRBV20-1 and TRBJ2-7, with TRBD1 matching 8 bases. The CDR3 runs to 15 residues. Germline CDR1 reads DFQATT; CDR2 reads SNEGSKA (reference sequence). Trimming took 3 bases from V and 4 from J; bases not matched to a gene: 11. The CDR3 coding sequence is TGCAGTGCTAGTGGGGCAGGGGGCAGTCGGTACGAGCAGTACTTC. This encodes CSASGAGGSRYEQYF.

The V gene is TRBV10-2, the J gene TRBJ1-2; unclear D gene. This CDR3 region has 14 residues. The germline V gene has CDR1 WSHSY and CDR2 SAAADI. V was cut by 8 bases and J by 0 bases, with 13 bases left in between. The chain's CDR3 is CASLPDGANYGYTF. CDR3 DNA: TGCGCCAGCCTCCCCGACGGAGCTAACTATGGCTACACCTTC.

The rearrangement uses TRBV6-5 and TRBJ2-2; a weak D match, TRBD1 (6 bases). V shed 6 bases and J shed 6 bases, with 17 bases lying between them. CDR1 MNHEY and CDR2 SVGAGI come from the germline V gene. The CDR3 is 15 amino acids. CDR3: CASRPDRSSAGELFF. The CDR3 DNA reads as TGTGCCAGCAGACCTGACAGGTCGAGTGCCGGGGAGCTGTTTTTT.

The genes are TRBV7-3 and TRBJ2-3; D not certain. CDR3 length: 16 amino acids. The germline V gene has CDR1 SGHTA and CDR2 FQGTGA. The V end lost 1 base, the J end lost 0 bases, and 11 bases lay between the germline ends. CDR3 residues: CASSLKRATSTDTQYF. The CDR3 DNA follows: TGTGCCAGCAGCTTAAAAAGGGCTACTAGCACAGATACGCAGTATTTT.

V and J are TRBV5-4 and TRBJ2-1, with 7 bases matching TRBD1. Germline loops: CDR1 SGHNT, CDR2 YYREEE (reference sequence). This CDR3 region has 16 residues. After removal of 9 bases from V and 7 bases from J, the junction contained 19 bases not matched to a gene. The chain's CDR3 is CATTTLGKGAENEQFF. DNA of the CDR3: TGTGCCACCACGACGTTGGGGAAGGGGGCGGAAAATGAGCAGTTCTTC.

V usage is TRBV29-1 and J usage is TRBJ1-2; TRBD1 matches at 8 bases. The CDR3 spans 15 residues. Per the germline V gene, CDR1 is SQVTM and CDR2 is ANQGSEA. The CDR3 coding sequence is TGCAGTGCCTCAACAGGTCCAGGGGGCTTGGGAGGCTACACCTTC. Translated, it gives CSASTGPGGLGGYTF. Full variable domain (missing parts from reference TRBV29-1 and TRBJ1-2): SAVISQKPSRDICQRGTSLTIQCQVDSQVTMMFWYRQQPGQSLTLIATANQGSEATYESGFVIDKFPISRPNLTFSTLTVSNMSPEDSSIYLCSASTGPGGLGGYTFGSGTRLTVV.

The chain couples TRBV11-1 to TRBJ1-1, with TRBD1 as a possible D gene (5 bases). Deletions cut 4 bases from V and 6 bases from J, with 18 bases between. Germline values: CDR1 SGHAT, CDR2 FQDESV (reference sequence). The CDR3 runs to 15 residues. This CDR3 reads CASSSTRGPNAEAFF. CDR3 nucleotides: TGTGCCAGCAGCTCGACGAGGGGCCCAAACGCTGAAGCTTTCTTT. Full variable domain (remainder filled in from reference TRBV11-1 and TRBJ1-1): EAEVAQSPRYKITEKSQAVAFWCDPISGHATLYWYRQILGQGPELLVQFQDESVVDDSQLPKDRFSAERLKGVDSTLKIQPAELGDSAMYLCASSSTRGPNAEAFFGQGTRLTVV.

This clone was detected only once. The V call is TRBV3-1 (or the pseudogene TRBV3-2), the J call TRBJ1-1, with D uncertain. The germline V gene has CDR1 LGHDT and CDR2 YNNKEL (reference sequence). V dropped 4 bases and J dropped 0 bases, with 21 bases sitting between them. The CDR3 has 18 residues. The CDR3 loop is CASSPQDVERVMNTEAFF. DNA for the CDR3: TGTGCCAGCAGCCCGCAAGACGTCGAAAGGGTAATGAACACTGAAGCTTTCTTT.

The chain is built from TRBV9 and TRBJ1-6, with 8 bases aligning to TRBD1. With 0 bases clipped from V and 9 bases from J, the junction kept 8 bases outside the gene matches. The germline V gene has CDR1 SGDLS and CDR2 YYNGEE. CDR3 length: 16 residues. CDR3 amino acids: CASSVEGGQVSSPLHF. The CDR3 DNA sequence: TGTGCCAGCAGCGTAGAAGGGGGACAGGTATCTTCACCCCTCCACTTT.